This T cell receptor beta chain was found in a study of cytomegalovirus exposure and HLA in healthy donors. For the study at large: Genotyping showed about 80% of over 350 donors falling in the Caucasian-associated ancestry cluster. Study-level points and caveats: By HLA locus, TCR association rates varied in a later analysis, with DRB1 showing the most and HLA-C the fewest. TCR beta V- and J-gene trimming, according to a later analysis, was linked to a missense DCLRE1C variant. Usually a TCR sequence was rare, but some public TCRs were found in many donors.

The CDR3 length is 14 residues. Germline V lookup: CDR1 SGHVS, CDR2 FNYEAQ. With 4 bases clipped from V and 5 bases from J, the junction kept 8 bases outside the gene matches. As to this clone: Its cognate antigen is unknown.

It was with 60 Vbeta and 13 Jbeta primers that the PCR ran. TCRdb's table, derived via immunoSEQ multiplex PCR, lists solely in-frame clones and lacks some. The data contain about 200,000 clones, 73% of them seen just once; the ten biggest clones take up approximately 1.8%. The sequence came from a woman aged 25 to 39 in good health and CMV-seronegative. The rearrangement links TRBV7-6 to TRBJ2-7, with 7 positions matching TRBD2. Sequenced material: PBMCs. For the CDR3, the DNA is TGTGCCAGCAGCTCGGGGGGACGAGCAGACGAGCAGTACTTC. Translation: CASSSGGRADEQYF.